A single sample is the source of the 25 T cell receptor beta chains below, sequenced in a study of memory CD4+ T cells and cytomegalovirus serostatus. TCRdb's copy holds only in-frame clones and misses some; the assay was immunoSEQ multiplex PCR. This table holds about 92,000 clones, about four fifths found once. Single viable CD3+CD4+CD8-CD45RO+ cells were sorted as the memory CD4+ T cells. The sample was memory CD4+ T cells from blood. All receptors derive from an adult in good health and CMV-seropositive.

The gene calls are TRBV6-7 and TRBJ2-7, with 10 bases identical to TRBD2. TRBV6-7 is assigned to the ORF class and has an uncertain function. The CDR3 is 14 residues long. With 5 bases clipped from V and 6 bases from J, the junction kept 7 bases outside the gene matches. The CDR3 here is CASSTQREGFEQYF. CDR3 DNA: TGTGCCAGCAGTACTCAGCGGGAGGGGTTCGAGCAGTACTTC.

This chain uses TRBV30 with TRBJ2-1; D possibly matches TRBD1 or TRBD2 (5 bases each). V lost 5 bases and J lost 10, with 15 bases in between. The CDR3 totals 12 residues. CDR1 and CDR2 from the germline V gene are GTSNPN and SVGIG (reference sequence). The CDR3 DNA reads TGTGCCTGGGGGACGGGAAGCAGAGAGCAGTTCTTC. Residues: CAWGTGSREQFF. Drawing the rest from reference TRBV30 and TRBJ2-1, the complete variable domain is SQTIHQWPATLVQPVGSPLSLECTVEGTSNPNLYWYRQAAGRGLQLLFYSVGIGQISSEVPQNLSASRPQDRQFILSSKKLLLSDSGFYLCAWGTGSREQFFGPGTRLTVL.

This clone was observed a handful of times. V gene TRBV2 combines with J gene TRBJ1-5; TRBD1 aligns across 9 bases. V gave up 2 bases and J gave up 0 bases; unmatched junction bases: 8. The length of the CDR3 is 18 residues. Germline V gene data show CDR1 as SNHLY and CDR2 as FYNNEI. Here the CDR3 DNA reads TGTGCCAGCAGTGAACCGGGACAGGGAACTTCTAGCAATCAGCCCCAGCATTTT. Translating gives CASSEPGQGTSSNQPQHF.

Points on this clone: A junction boundary mismatches the germline segment, possibly from a read error. The CDR3 DNA sequence: TGTGCCAGCAGCTTGGAGGGACAGCTAAATCAACCCCAGCATTTT. Its translation: CASSLEGQLNQPQHF. V usage is TRBV5-5 and J usage is TRBJ1-5; 7 nucleotides agree with TRBD1. Per germline, CDR1 SGHKS and CDR2 YYEKEE (reference sequence). CDR3 length: 15 residues.

Only a few counts were recorded for this clone. The chain has TRBV6-1 and TRBJ2-2; D is unresolved. V was shortened by 5 bases and J by 2 bases, with 12 bases between the two germline ends. Germline V lookup: CDR1 MNHNS, CDR2 SASEGT. There are 15 residues in the CDR3. CDR3 sequence reads: CASSTMGRNTGELFF. Written as DNA, the CDR3 is TGTGCCAGCAGTACGATGGGCAGAAACACCGGGGAGCTGTTTTTT.

This clone has only a few counts. V is TRBV5-6 and J is TRBJ2-5; 12 nucleotides agree with TRBD1. This CDR3 is built from 19 residues. Germline V gene data show CDR1 as SGHDT and CDR2 as YYEEEE. J gave up 4 bases and V 1 base, and 14 bases lay outside the gene matches. CDR3 sequence: CASSLLPVWGQGARETQYF. The CDR3 coding sequence is TGTGCCAGCAGCTTGCTCCCCGTGTGGGGACAGGGGGCGCGAGAGACCCAGTACTTC.

The CDR3 spells CASSGTGGTGELFF. The CDR3, as DNA: TGTGCCAGTAGCGGGACAGGGGGAACCGGGGAGCTGTTTTTT. The V call is TRBV19, the J call TRBJ2-2; 11 nucleotides line up with TRBD1. J lost 5 bases, V lost 6 bases, and 2 bases had no gene match. This CDR3 is built from 14 residues. CDR1 and CDR2 from the germline V gene are LNHDA and SQIVND (reference sequence).

The gene calls are TRBV10-3 and TRBJ2-7; D is possibly TRBD1 or TRBD2 (5 bases each). The CDR3 spans 16 residues. Deletions cut 0 bases from V and 2 bases from J, with 14 bases between. Germline V gene sequence: CDR1 ENHRY, CDR2 SYGVKD. The CDR3 nucleotides are TGTGCCATCAGTGAGTCGGTAGGGGACGGAGCCTACGAGCAGTACTTC. Its protein is CAISESVGDGAYEQYF.

V and J are TRBV29-1 and TRBJ2-7; possible D gene TRBD2, 5 bases. The V gene lost 4 bases and the J gene lost 8 bases, with 9 bases spanning the gap. CDR3 length equals 10 residues. Germline-derived CDR1 and CDR2 are SQVTM and ANQGSEA. This chain's CDR3 is CSVGTGQQYF. The CDR3 nucleotides are TGCAGCGTTGGGACTGGGCAGCAGTACTTC.

The rearrangement links TRBV4-3 to TRBJ2-3; TRBD1 matches at 8 bases. V gave up 8 bases and J gave up 2 bases; unmatched junction bases: 6. Germline CDR1 LGHNA, CDR2 YSLEER. The CDR3 contains 14 residues. The CDR3 bases are TGCGCCAGCGCCACAGGGGGAGACACAGATACGCAGTATTTT. Its protein is CASATGGDTDTQYF.

This clone is a singleton in its sample. The chain is built from TRBV27 and TRBJ2-3, with a tentative D call TRBD2 (5 bases). Deletions cut 10 bases from V and 5 bases from J, with 25 bases between. Germline V gene lookup returns CDR1 MNHEY and CDR2 SMNVEV (reference sequence). The CDR3 spans 16 residues. The CDR3 coding sequence is TGTGCCACTGCTCTCAATCGGACTGGACCTTTAGATACGCAGTATTTT. Its translation: CATALNRTGPLDTQYF.

The CDR3 nucleotides are TGTGCCTGGAGTGTAGGCGGGACCGGGGAGCTGTTTTTT. This translates into CAWSVGGTGELFF. This sequence joins TRBV30 and TRBJ2-2, with D maybe TRBD2 (5 bases). Germline V gene data show CDR1 as GTSNPN and CDR2 as SVGIG (reference sequence). V was trimmed by 0 bases and J by 5 bases, leaving 7 bases between them. The CDR3 has 13 amino acids.

The chain couples TRBV7-2 to TRBJ2-3; unclear D gene. The CDR3 consists of 15 residues. Trimming pared 1 base from V and 6 bases from J, leaving 14 bases between. The germline V gene has CDR1 SGHTA and CDR2 FQGNSA. CDR3 region: CASSLVGPLRDTQYF. The CDR3 nucleotides read TGTGCCAGCAGCTTAGTCGGGCCCCTCAGGGATACGCAGTATTTT.

CDR3 residues: CAVGAYEQYF. CDR3 DNA: TGTGCCGTGGGGGCCTACGAGCAGTACTTC. The chain carries TRBV28 and TRBJ2-7, with D tentatively TRBD1 or TRBD2 (5 bases each). Germline loops: CDR1 MDHEN, CDR2 SYDVKM. Trimming removed 11 bases from V and 2 bases from J, with 7 bases in between. The CDR3 loop spans 10 amino acids.

This clone was seen ten or more times. The chain recombines TRBV18 with TRBJ2-3; TRBD2 matches 9 bases. CDR1 is KGHSH, CDR2 LQKENI, per germline. Trimming removed 4 bases from V and 3 bases from J; junction bases left unmatched: 14. This CDR3 has 18 amino acids. Written as DNA, the CDR3 is TGTGCCAGCTCACAATACATAGCGGGAGAGGAGAGTACAGATACGCAGTATTTT. Residues: CASSQYIAGEESTDTQYF. The full variable domain, in which reference TRBV18 and TRBJ2-3 provide the parts outside the CDR3, is NAGVMQNPRHLVRRRGQEARLRCSPMKGHSHVYWYRQLPEEGLKFMVYLQKENIIDESGMPKERFSAEFPKEGPSILRIQQVVRGDSAAYFCASSQYIAGEESTDTQYFGPGTRLTVL.

V is TRBV9 and J is TRBJ2-3; a possible D gene is TRBD2 (6 bases). Germline lookup yields CDR1 SGDLS and CDR2 YYNGEE. Deletions cut 1 base from V and 4 bases from J, with 16 bases between. The CDR3 extends over 16 amino acids. For the CDR3, the DNA is TGTGCCAGCAGCGTATGGGGACTGTCCCAACCAGATACGCAGTATTTT. Encoded protein: CASSVWGLSQPDTQYF.

The CDR3 coding sequence is TGTGCCACCAGCAGAGCGGACAGCAATCAGCCCCAGCATTTT. As protein: CATSRADSNQPQHF. V and J are TRBV15 and TRBJ1-5; no definite D call. Trimming shortened V by 1 base and J by 1 base, and 5 bases separated the two germline ends. This CDR3 is built from 14 residues. Looked up from germline, CDR1 is LNHNV and CDR2 is YYDKDF (reference sequence).

This clone was counted only a few times. The chain recombines TRBV28 with TRBJ1-2; D not resolved. Germline V gene sequence: CDR1 MDHEN, CDR2 SYDVKM. The germline V and J ends were trimmed by 11 bases and 8 bases, with 18 bases remaining between them. The CDR3 has 12 amino acids. This CDR3 is CAAGLMAKGYTF. For the CDR3, the DNA is TGTGCCGCCGGGCTGATGGCTAAGGGCTACACCTTC.

V is TRBV6-5 and J is TRBJ2-7, with TRBD1 matching 8 bases. The CDR3 totals 14 residues. From germline, CDR1 is MNHEY and CDR2 SVGAGI. Trimming cost V 3 bases and J 3 bases; bases outside gene matches: 4. CDR3 amino acids: CASSYSGQGYEQYF. CDR3 sequence (DNA): TGTGCCAGCAGTTATTCAGGACAGGGCTACGAGCAGTACTTC.

The chain is built from TRBV5-5 and TRBJ1-1, with D unresolved. Trimming stripped 2 bases from V and 2 bases from J, with 7 bases between. The CDR3 consists of 13 residues. In germline, CDR1 is SGHKS, CDR2 YYEKEE (reference sequence). CDR3 in DNA: TGTGCCAGCAGCTTCGGGTATAACACTGAAGCTTTCTTT. Its protein is CASSFGYNTEAFF.

V and J are TRBV19 and TRBJ2-1; 7 bases align to TRBD2. V lost 5 bases, J lost 10 bases, and 14 bases stayed unmatched. Germline CDR1 and CDR2: LNHDA and SQIVND (reference sequence). The CDR3 consists of 15 residues. DNA for the CDR3: TGTGCCAGTAGTGCCCTAGTGGCGGGAGCGGGGGAGCAGTTCTTC. It codes for CASSALVAGAGEQFF.

This chain connects TRBV10-3 to TRBJ2-3; 9 bases match TRBD2. CDR1 ENHRY and CDR2 SYGVKD come from the germline V gene. After removal of 1 base from V and 6 bases from J, the junction contained 5 bases not matched to a gene. This CDR3 has 15 amino acids. CDR3 loop: CAISEFSGSPDTQYF. CDR3 in DNA: TGTGCCATCAGTGAGTTTAGCGGGAGTCCCGATACGCAGTATTTT.

The chain combines TRBV4-2 with TRBJ1-2; a weak D match, TRBD1 (5 bases). The germline V and J ends were trimmed by 0 bases and 0 bases, with 17 bases remaining between them. The CDR3 spans 18 residues. CDR1 is LGHNA and CDR2 is YNFKEQ in the germline V gene. The CDR3 reads CASSQEIRGIGTNYGYTF. CDR3 nucleotide sequence: TGTGCCAGCAGCCAAGAGATAAGGGGTATCGGGACTAACTATGGCTACACCTTC.

V gene TRBV4-2 combines with J gene TRBJ2-5; 7 nucleotides match TRBD1. Germline V CDR1 and CDR2: LGHNA, YNFKEQ. With V trimmed by 1 base and J by 5 bases, 7 bases remained unmatched. The CDR3 length is 15 residues. Here the CDR3 reads CASSQGQGDRETQYF. The CDR3 DNA reads as TGTGCCAGCAGCCAAGGACAGGGCGATAGGGAGACCCAGTACTTC.

Here the CDR3 DNA reads TGTGCCAGCAGCTTGAGGGTAGCGGGAGGGCCGGATACGCAGTATTTT. This sequence encodes CASSLRVAGGPDTQYF. The rearrangement links TRBV9 to TRBJ2-3; TRBD2 matches at 11 bases. V shed 4 bases, J shed 6 bases, and the junction held 10 bases outside the gene matches. Germline V gene lookup returns CDR1 SGDLS and CDR2 YYNGEE. The CDR3 covers 16 residues.